This TCR beta chain was captured by sequencing in a study of blood T cell repertoires in COVID-19. Study in general: Both acute and convalescent COVID-19 samples were obtained from the United States, Italy and Spain. From T cells, B-cell-depleted T cells, or PBMCs came the material, which was cDNA or gDNA.

In the source study's methods: Reference gene primer amplification gave nucleated cell count estimates. Generated by immunoSEQ multiplex PCR, the TCRdb table keeps only in-frame clones and is missing some. V and J calls and clone size are as listed in that table; D and trimming were resolved from the DNA. The sample lists 450,000 to 500,000 clones, 80% to 90% occurring once. V gave up 5 bases and J gave up 2 bases, with 22 bases separating them. Germline assignment: CDR1 MNHEY and CDR2 SMNVEV (reference sequence). The CDR3 runs 17 residues. The sequence derives from a human donor in a cohort sampled during active COVID-19. The J gene is TRBJ2-7, the V gene TRBV27, with D tentatively TRBD1 (5 bases). The specimen was peripheral blood. The CDR3: CASSPGQYGKGTYEQYF. CDR3 bases: TGTGCCAGCAGTCCAGGGCAGTATGGAAAGGGAACCTACGAGCAGTACTTC.